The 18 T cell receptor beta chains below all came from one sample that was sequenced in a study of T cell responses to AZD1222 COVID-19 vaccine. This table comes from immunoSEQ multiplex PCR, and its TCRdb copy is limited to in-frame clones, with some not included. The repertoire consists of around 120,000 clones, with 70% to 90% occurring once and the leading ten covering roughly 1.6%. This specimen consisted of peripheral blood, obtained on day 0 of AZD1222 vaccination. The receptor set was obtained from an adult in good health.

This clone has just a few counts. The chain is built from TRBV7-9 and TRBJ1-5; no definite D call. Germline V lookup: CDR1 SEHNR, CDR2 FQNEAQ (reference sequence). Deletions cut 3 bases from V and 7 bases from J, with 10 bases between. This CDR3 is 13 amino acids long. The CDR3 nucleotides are TGTGCCAGCAGCTTGACTGGGGAACAGCCCCAGCATTTT. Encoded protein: CASSLTGEQPQHF. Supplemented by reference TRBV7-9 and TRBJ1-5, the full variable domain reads DTGVSQNPRHKITKRGQNVTFRCDPISEHNRLYWYRQTLGQGPEFLTYFQNEAQLEKSRLLSDRFSAERPKGSFSTLEIQRTEQGDSAMYLCASSLTGEQPQHFGDGTRLSIL.

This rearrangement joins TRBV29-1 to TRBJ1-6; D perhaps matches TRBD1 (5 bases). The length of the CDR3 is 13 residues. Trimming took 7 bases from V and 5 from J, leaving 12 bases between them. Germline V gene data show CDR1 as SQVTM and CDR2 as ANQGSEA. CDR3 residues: CSACQGHNSPLHF. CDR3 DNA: TGCAGCGCCTGCCAGGGACATAATTCACCCCTCCACTTT.

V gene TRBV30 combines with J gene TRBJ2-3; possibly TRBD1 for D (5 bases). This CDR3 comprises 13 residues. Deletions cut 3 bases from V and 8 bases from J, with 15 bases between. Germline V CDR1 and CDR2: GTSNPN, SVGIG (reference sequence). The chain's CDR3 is CAWSVRGVITQYF. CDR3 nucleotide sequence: TGTGCCTGGAGCGTAAGGGGCGTGATTACGCAGTATTTT.

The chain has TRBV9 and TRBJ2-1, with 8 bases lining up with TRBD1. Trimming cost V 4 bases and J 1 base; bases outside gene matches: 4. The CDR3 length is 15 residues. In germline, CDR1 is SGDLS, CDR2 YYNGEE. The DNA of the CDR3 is TGTGCCAGCAGCCCGCGGGACAGGTCCTACAATGAGCAGTTCTTC. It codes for CASSPRDRSYNEQFF.

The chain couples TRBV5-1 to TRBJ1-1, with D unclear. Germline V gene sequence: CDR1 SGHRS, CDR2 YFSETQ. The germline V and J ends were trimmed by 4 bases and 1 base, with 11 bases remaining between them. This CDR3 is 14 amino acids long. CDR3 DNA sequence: TGCGCCAGCAGCCCTGGTCCCTCGAACACTGAAGCTTTCTTT. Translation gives CASSPGPSNTEAFF. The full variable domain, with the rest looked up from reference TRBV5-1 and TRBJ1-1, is KAGVTQTPRYLIKTRGQQVTLSCSPISGHRSVSWYQQTPGQGLQFLFEYFSETQRNKGNFPGRFSGRQFSNSRSEMNVSTLELGDSALYLCASSPGPSNTEAFFGQGTRLTVV.

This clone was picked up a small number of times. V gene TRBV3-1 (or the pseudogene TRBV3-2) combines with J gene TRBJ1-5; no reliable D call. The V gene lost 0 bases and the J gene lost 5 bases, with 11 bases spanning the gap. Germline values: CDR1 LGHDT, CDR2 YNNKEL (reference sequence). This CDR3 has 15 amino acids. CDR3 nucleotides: TGTGCCAGCAGCCAAGATACGGGGAGCTATCAGCCCCAGCATTTT. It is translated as CASSQDTGSYQPQHF.

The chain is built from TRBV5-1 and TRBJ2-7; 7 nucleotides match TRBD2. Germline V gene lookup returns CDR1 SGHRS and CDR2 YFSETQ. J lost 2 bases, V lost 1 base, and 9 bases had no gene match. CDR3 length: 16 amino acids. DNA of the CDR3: TGCGCCAGCAGCTTGCGGGCTAGCGGTCCTACCTACGAGCAGTACTTC. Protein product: CASSLRASGPTYEQYF.

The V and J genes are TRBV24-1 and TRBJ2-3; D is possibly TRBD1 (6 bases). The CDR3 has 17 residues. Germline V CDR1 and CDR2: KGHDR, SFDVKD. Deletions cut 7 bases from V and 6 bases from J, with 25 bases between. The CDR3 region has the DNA TGTGCCACCAGGGGGGCCCTTGGGACCCAAACGTCCGATACGCAGTATTTT. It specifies CATRGALGTQTSDTQYF.

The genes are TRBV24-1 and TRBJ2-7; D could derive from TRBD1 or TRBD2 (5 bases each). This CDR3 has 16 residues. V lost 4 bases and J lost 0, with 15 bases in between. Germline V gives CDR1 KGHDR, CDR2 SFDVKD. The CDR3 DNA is TGTGCCACCAGTGAAGGGGACGGATCCAGCTCCTACGAGCAGTACTTC. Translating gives CATSEGDGSSSYEQYF.

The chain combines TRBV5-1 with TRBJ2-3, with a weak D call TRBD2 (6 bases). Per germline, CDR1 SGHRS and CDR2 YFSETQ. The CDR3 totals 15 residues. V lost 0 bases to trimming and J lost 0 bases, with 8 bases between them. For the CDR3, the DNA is TGCGCCAGCAGCTTGGACGCGGGGAGCACAGATACGCAGTATTTT. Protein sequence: CASSLDAGSTDTQYF.

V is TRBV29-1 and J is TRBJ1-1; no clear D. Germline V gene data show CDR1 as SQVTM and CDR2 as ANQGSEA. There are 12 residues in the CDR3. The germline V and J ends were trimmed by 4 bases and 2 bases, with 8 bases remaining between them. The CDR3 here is CSVGNSNTEAFF. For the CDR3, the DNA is TGCAGCGTTGGGAACAGCAACACTGAAGCTTTCTTT.

The DNA for the CDR3 is TGTGCAGGCGGACCTCCGGGCTACACCTTC. Encoded protein: CAGGPPGYTF. The V gene is TRBV30, the J gene TRBJ1-2; D call uncertain. This CDR3 has 10 residues. Germline V lookup: CDR1 GTSNPN, CDR2 SVGIG (reference sequence).

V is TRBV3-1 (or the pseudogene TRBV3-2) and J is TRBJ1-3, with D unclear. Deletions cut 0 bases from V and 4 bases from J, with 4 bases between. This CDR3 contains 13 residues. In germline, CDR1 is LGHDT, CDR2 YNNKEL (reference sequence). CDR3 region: CASSQELGNTIYF. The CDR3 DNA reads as TGTGCCAGCAGCCAAGAACTCGGAAACACCATATATTTT.

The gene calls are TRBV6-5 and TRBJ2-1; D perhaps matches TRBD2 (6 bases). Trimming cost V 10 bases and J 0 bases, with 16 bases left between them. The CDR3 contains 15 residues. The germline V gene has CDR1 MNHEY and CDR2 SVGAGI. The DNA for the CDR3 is TGTGCCATCCTTAGCGGAAACCCCTCCTACAATGAGCAGTTCTTC. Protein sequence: CAILSGNPSYNEQFF.

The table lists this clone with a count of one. CDR3 protein: CASSREVAGGYEQYF. DNA of the CDR3: TGTGCCAGCAGCCGCGAAGTAGCGGGAGGCTACGAGCAGTACTTC. The V and J genes are TRBV11-2 and TRBJ2-7, with 10 nucleotides matching TRBD2. In germline, CDR1 is SGHAT, CDR2 FQNNGV. The trim removed 5 bases at V and 3 bases at J, leaving 7 bases unmatched. CDR3 length: 15 residues.

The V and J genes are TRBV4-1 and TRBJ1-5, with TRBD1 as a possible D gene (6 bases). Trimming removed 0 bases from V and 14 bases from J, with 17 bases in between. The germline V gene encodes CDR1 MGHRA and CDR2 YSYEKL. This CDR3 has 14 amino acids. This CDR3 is CASSQDAGTGAKHF. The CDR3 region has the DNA TGCGCCAGCAGCCAAGACGCGGGTACGGGGGCAAAGCATTTT.

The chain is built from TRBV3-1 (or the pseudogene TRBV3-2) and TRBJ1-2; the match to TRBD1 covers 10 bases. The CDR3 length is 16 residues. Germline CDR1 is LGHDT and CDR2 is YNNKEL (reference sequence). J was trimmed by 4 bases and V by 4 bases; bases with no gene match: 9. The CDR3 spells CASSPRDRGLRYGYTF. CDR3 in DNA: TGTGCCAGCAGCCCTCGCGACAGGGGGCTTCGCTATGGCTACACCTTC.

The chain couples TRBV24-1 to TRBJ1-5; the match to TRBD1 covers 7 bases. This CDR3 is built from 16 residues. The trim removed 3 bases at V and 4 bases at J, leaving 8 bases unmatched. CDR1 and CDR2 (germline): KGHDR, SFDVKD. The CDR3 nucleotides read TGTGCCACCAGTGATCCTGGGACAGCCTCGAATCAGCCCCAGCATTTT. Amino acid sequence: CATSDPGTASNQPQHF.